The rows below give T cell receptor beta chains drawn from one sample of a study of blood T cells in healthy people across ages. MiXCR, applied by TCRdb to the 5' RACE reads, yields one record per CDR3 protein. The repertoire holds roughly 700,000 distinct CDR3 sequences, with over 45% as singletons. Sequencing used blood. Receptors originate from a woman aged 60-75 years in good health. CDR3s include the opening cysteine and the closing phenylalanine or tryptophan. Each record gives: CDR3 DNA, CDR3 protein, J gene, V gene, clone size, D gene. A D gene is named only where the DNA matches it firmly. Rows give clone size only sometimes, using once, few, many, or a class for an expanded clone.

TGTGCCGCTGCAGGGGACTCGGATGGCTACACCTTC | CAAAGDSDGYTF | TRBJ1-2 | TRBV24-1 | - | -
TGTGCCAGCAGTTATGAGGGGCGGGCCCAAGAGACCCAGTACTTC | CASSYEGRAQETQYF | TRBJ2-5 | TRBV6-2/TRBV6-3 | - | -
TGTGCCAGCAGACCACAGGGGTCTGGCTACACCTTC | CASRPQGSGYTF | TRBJ1-2 | TRBV28 | once | TRBD1
TGTGCCAGCTCACCAGGTGACGGGACTTGGGTGGAGCAGTACTTC | CASSPGDGTWVEQYF | TRBJ2-7 | TRBV18 | - | -
TGTGCCAGCAGAGCTTTGGGTTCGGGGGGAGATACGCAGTATTTT | CASRALGSGGDTQYF | TRBJ2-3 | TRBV7-3 | - | TRBD2
TGTGCCAGCAGCTTGGGGGGGACAGGGCGATACTATGGCTACACCTTC | CASSLGGTGRYYGYTF | TRBJ1-2 | TRBV7-9 | - | TRBD1
TGTGCCACCAGCAGAGATGGAACAGGACCCCTCATCGGGGAGACCCAGTACTTC | CATSRDGTGPLIGETQYF | TRBJ2-5 | TRBV15 | - | -
TGTGCCAGCAGCTTAACTGGCAGGGGACTGAATGAAAAACTGTTTTTT | CASSLTGRGLNEKLFF | TRBJ1-4 | TRBV7-9 | - | -
TGCAGTGCGCCGGCTTTGCCCAACAATGAGCAGTTCTTC | CSAPALPNNEQFF | TRBJ2-1 | TRBV20-1 | - | -
TGCGCCAGCAGCCAAGATCCGAACACGGCACGATCACCCCTCCACTTT | CASSQDPNTARSPLHF | TRBJ1-6 | TRBV4-3 | - | -
TGCGCCAGCAGCCTACATGGGGAGCCAGGGCAGTTCTTC | CASSLHGEPGQFF | TRBJ2-1 | TRBV4-3 | - | -
TGCAGTGCTACCCAGGGACCGATTTTGGGTGGCAATGAGCAGTACTTC | CSATQGPILGGNEQYF | TRBJ2-5 | TRBV20-1 | - | -
TGTGCCAGCAGCTCCGGGCCCAGGGGAATGAACACTGAAGCTTTCTTT | CASSSGPRGMNTEAFF | TRBJ1-1 | TRBV7-3 | - | -
TGTGCCAGCAGACCGCCTGGGGACAGGGAAGAGACCCAGTACTTC | CASRPPGDREETQYF | TRBJ2-5 | TRBV7-2 | - | TRBD1
TGCAGTGCTAGAGGGGGGAGAGAGACCCAGTACTTC | CSARGGRETQYF | TRBJ2-5 | TRBV20-1 | many | -
TGTGCCAGCAGCAAAGAGGGGGCTAGGAACTATGGCTACACCTTC | CASSKEGARNYGYTF | TRBJ1-2 | TRBV7-3 | - | TRBD1
TGCGCCAGCAGCTTGGGGACAGGGACATCCTATGGCTACACCTTC | CASSLGTGTSYGYTF | TRBJ1-2 | TRBV5-1 | - | TRBD1
TGTGCCAGCAGTTTGAGGACAGGCTTCTCTGGGGCCAACGTCCTGACTTTC | CASSLRTGFSGANVLTF | TRBJ2-6 | TRBV12-3/TRBV12-4 | - | TRBD1
TGCAGTGCTAGATCTGTTGGGGAGACCCAGTACTTC | CSARSVGETQYF | TRBJ2-5 | TRBV20-1 | few | -
TGTGCCAGCAGTTACTCCAATTCACCCCTCCACTTT | CASSYSNSPLHF | TRBJ1-6 | TRBV6-2/TRBV6-3 | many | -
TGTGCCAGCAGTGTGGGACAGTATAATTCACCCCTCCACTTT | CASSVGQYNSPLHF | TRBJ1-6 | TRBV2 | - | TRBD1
TGCAGTGCTGCGGACCCCAATAGCAATCAGCCCCAGCATTTT | CSAADPNSNQPQHF | TRBJ1-5 | TRBV20-1 | - | -
TGTGCCAGCAGCGTAGGGGCTAGCGGGAGCGAAGAGACCCAGTACTTC | CASSVGASGSEETQYF | TRBJ2-5 | TRBV9 | - | TRBD2
TGTGCCAGTCGGAATCAGGGGGCGGCCTACGAGCAGTACTTC | CASRNQGAAYEQYF | TRBJ2-7 | TRBV28 | - | TRBD1
TGTGCCAGCAGCGTAGGCGGAGTGGGTAGCGCAGATACGCAGTATTTT | CASSVGGVGSADTQYF | TRBJ2-3 | TRBV9 | - | -
TGTGCCAGCAGGGCCGGGATTAGCACAGATACGCAGTATTTT | CASRAGISTDTQYF | TRBJ2-3 | TRBV12-3/TRBV12-4 | - | -
TGTGCCAGCAGTTACTCGGTGGGCCAGAAAAGCAATCAGCCCCAGCATTTT | CASSYSVGQKSNQPQHF | TRBJ1-5 | TRBV6-2/TRBV6-3 | - | -
TGCAGTGCTATCTCCCCTCTGGCTAGCGGGAGTGTCGCCACCACAGATACGCAGTATTTT | CSAISPLASGSVATTDTQYF | TRBJ2-3 | TRBV20-1 | - | TRBD2
TGTGCCAGCTCCGCCGTGGGGTCACCGCGGTTCTTC | CASSAVGSPRFF | TRBJ2-1 | TRBV6-2/TRBV6-3 | - | -
TGTGCCAGCTCACCAATATACCAGGGCTCTGGGGCCAACGTCCTGACTTTC | CASSPIYQGSGANVLTF | TRBJ2-6 | TRBV18 | - | -
TGTGCCAGCAGTATAAGGTACGGACAGATCAATGAGCAGTTCTTC | CASSIRYGQINEQFF | TRBJ2-1 | TRBV27 | - | -
TGTGCCATCAGTGACCCAGGCCGGGGACAGGGGGTAGACGAGCAGTACTTC | CAISDPGRGQGVDEQYF | TRBJ2-7 | TRBV10-3 | - | TRBD1
TGTGCCAGCAGTCCCAGCGACACCGGGGAGCTGTTTTTT | CASSPSDTGELFF | TRBJ2-2 | TRBV2 | - | -
TGTGCCTGGAGTCGGGGGGCCCTGGGGGAGCAGTACTTC | CAWSRGALGEQYF | TRBJ2-7 | TRBV30 | few | -
TGCAGTGCTAGTACGTGGGATAACTATGGCTACACCTTC | CSASTWDNYGYTF | TRBJ1-2 | TRBV20-1 | - | -
TGTGCCAGCAGCACTGACGGAGGCTCGGGGAACATTCAGTACTTC | CASSTDGGSGNIQYF | TRBJ2-4 | TRBV7-2 | - | -
TGTGCCAGCAGCCGGGACAGGGTAAGGGGGGCCTACGAGCAGTACTTC | CASSRDRVRGAYEQYF | TRBJ2-7 | TRBV7-2 | - | TRBD1
TGTGCCAGCAGCTTAGGCGGGGTGGAGAATCAGCCCCAGCATTTT | CASSLGGVENQPQHF | TRBJ1-5 | TRBV7-9 | - | -
TGCGCCAGCAGCCAAGACAGGGGGCGCAGTGAGCAGTTCTTC | CASSQDRGRSEQFF | TRBJ2-1 | TRBV4-3 | few | TRBD1
TGTGCCAGCAGGCGGGCGAGCACAGATACGCAGTATTTT | CASRRASTDTQYF | TRBJ2-3 | TRBV7-2 | - | -
TGCAGTGCTATAGATCACCAGGGACACTACGAGCAGTACTTC | CSAIDHQGHYEQYF | TRBJ2-7 | TRBV20-1 | - | -
TGCAGCGTTGAAGGAAACGGTTACGAGCAGTACTTC | CSVEGNGYEQYF | TRBJ2-7 | TRBV29-1 | many | -
TGTGCCATCAGGCCGGGACTAGTCTATTATGAGCAGTTCTTC | CAIRPGLVYYEQFF | TRBJ2-1 | TRBV10-3 | - | TRBD2
TGTGCCAGCAGGCGCCAGAGTTATAGCACAGATACGCAGTATTTT | CASRRQSYSTDTQYF | TRBJ2-3 | TRBV11-2 | - | -
TGTGCCAGCAGCCCCATGACTAGCGGAAACGAGCAGTTCTTC | CASSPMTSGNEQFF | TRBJ2-1 | TRBV3-1 | few | TRBD2